The TCR beta chain under discussion was sequenced for a study of beta chain features in type 1 diabetes. About the research overall: Cell yields, gender and age were comparable in patients and healthy donors.

Investigators reverse transcribed all isolated RNA, so they sequenced expressed TCRB transcripts. Method: immunoSEQ multiplex PCR; TCRdb's copy keeps in-frame clones and lacks some. The sample contains 35,000 to 45,000 clones, around 60% of which appear only once. The study, taken as a whole, reports: Healthy donors had naive, central memory and Treg TCRB repertoires that appeared less similar than those seen among patients.

For this clone: Antigen specificity is unknown.

The receptor was isolated from a woman aged 30 to 39 in good health. The specimen was Tregs from blood.

The CDR3, as DNA: TGTGCCAGCAGCCTCTCCCTTTTCAATGAGCAGTTCTTC. As protein: CASSLSLFNEQFF. The rearrangement joins TRBV9 to TRBJ2-1; D gene uncertain. The CDR3 loop spans 13 amino acids. Germline-derived CDR1 and CDR2 are SGDLS and YYNGEE. Trimming took off 4 bases at V and 6 bases at J, with 11 bases between the two ends. The variable domain in full, completed from reference TRBV9 and TRBJ2-1, reads DSGVTQTPKHLITATGQRVTLRCSPRSGDLSVYWYQQSLDQGLQFLIQYYNGEERAKGNILERFSAQQFPDLHSELNLSSLELGDSALYFCASSLSLFNEQFFGPGTRLTVL.